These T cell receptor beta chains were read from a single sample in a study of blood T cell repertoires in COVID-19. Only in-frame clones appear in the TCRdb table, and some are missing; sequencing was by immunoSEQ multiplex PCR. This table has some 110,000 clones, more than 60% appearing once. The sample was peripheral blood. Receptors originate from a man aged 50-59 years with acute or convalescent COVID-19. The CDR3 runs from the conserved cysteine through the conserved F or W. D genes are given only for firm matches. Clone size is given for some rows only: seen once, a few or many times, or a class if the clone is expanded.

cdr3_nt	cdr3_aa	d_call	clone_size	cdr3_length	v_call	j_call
TGTGCCAGCAGCCTAGAGGGGGGGGCCAACACTGAAGCTTTCTTT	CASSLEGGANTEAFF	-	-	15	TRBV11-2	TRBJ1-1
TGTGCCAGTAGTATGACCGGGGAAAATGAAAAACTGTTTTTT	CASSMTGENEKLFF	-	few	14	TRBV19	TRBJ1-4
TGCGCCAGCAGCTCTGGAGAGGCCGCTTCCTTGAACACTGAAGCTTTCTTT	CASSSGEAASLNTEAFF	-	-	17	TRBV5-1	TRBJ1-1
TGTGCCAGCTCACCTGGGACAGGGGGATCCTACGAGCAGTACTTC	CASSPGTGGSYEQYF	TRBD1	-	15	TRBV18	TRBJ2-7
TGCAGCGTTGATGGCAGAGGTAGCGGGGGCCCCAATGAGCAGTTCTTC	CSVDGRGSGGPNEQFF	TRBD2	once	16	TRBV29-1	TRBJ2-1
TGTGCCAGCAGCTTAGCGGGACTAGCGGGGGGGCCAAGAGCCAAAAACATTCAGTACTTC	CASSLAGLAGGPRAKNIQYF	TRBD2	-	20	TRBV7-2	TRBJ2-4
TGTGCCAGCAGACCCGGGACAACCAATGAGCAGTTCTTC	CASRPGTTNEQFF	-	-	13	TRBV12-3/TRBV12-4	TRBJ2-1
TGTGCCAGCAGTCCCCAGGGACTATTTAATGAAAAACTGTTTTTT	CASSPQGLFNEKLFF	-	-	15	TRBV6-5	TRBJ1-4
TGCAGCGCCAAACAGGGAGAGGGCTACACCTTC	CSAKQGEGYTF	-	-	11	TRBV29-1	TRBJ1-2
TGTGCCAGCAGTTTAGCGGGAAACTCCTACGAGCAGTACTTC	CASSLAGNSYEQYF	TRBD2	-	14	TRBV5-4	TRBJ2-7
TGTGCCAGCAGCTTAGTTCTGTCGGATACGCAGTATTTT	CASSLVLSDTQYF	-	-	13	TRBV11-3	TRBJ2-3
TGTGCCAGCAGTTCCGGGACAGCGAAGTACGAGCAGTACTTC	CASSSGTAKYEQYF	TRBD1	-	14	TRBV7-8	TRBJ2-7
TGTGCCAGCGATTTGAGGGCATCGTATGACAATGAGCAGTTCTTC	CASDLRASYDNEQFF	-	-	15	TRBV7-9	TRBJ2-1
TGTGCCACCAGCAGTGGGGTCTACCAGGGACTGGGGGGCTACACCTTC	CATSSGVYQGLGGYTF	-	-	16	TRBV15	TRBJ1-2
TGCACCAGCAGCCCAAAACCGACAGGGCTCAATCAGCCCCAGCATTTT	CTSSPKPTGLNQPQHF	-	few	16	TRBV1	TRBJ1-5
TGTGCCAGCAGTACCGGGACTAGCGGGAGGGAGGCGTACACCGGGGAGCTGTTTTTT	CASSTGTSGREAYTGELFF	TRBD2	once	19	TRBV27	TRBJ2-2
TGTGCCAGCTCATCTACTAGTCGAGATACGCAGTATTTT	CASSSTSRDTQYF	-	-	13	TRBV18	TRBJ2-3
TGCGCCAGCAGTGTTGGACTAGCGGGAAATACTTACAATGAGCAGTTCTTC	CASSVGLAGNTYNEQFF	TRBD2	once	17	TRBV10-1	TRBJ2-1
TGTGCCAGCAGCTCCGCAGGGGGGCCGAGCGAGACCCAGTACTTC	CASSSAGGPSETQYF	-	-	15	TRBV7-2	TRBJ2-5
TGTGCCAGCAGCCAAGGCGCAGGGGGCCATTCACCCCTCCACTTT	CASSQGAGGHSPLHF	TRBD1	-	15	TRBV3-1/TRBV3-2	TRBJ1-6
TGTGCCAGCAGCCAAGACCGGGATCGCGGGACAGGTAGAGCGAACACCGGGGAGCTGTTTTTT	CASSQDRDRGTGRANTGELFF	TRBD1	-	21	TRBV4-2	TRBJ2-2
TGTGCCAGCAGCTCCAGAGCAGGGTTTCAGCCCCAGCATTTT	CASSSRAGFQPQHF	-	-	14	TRBV21-1	TRBJ1-5
TGTGCCAGCCGAGCGGGAGCTGACACCGGGGAGCTGTTTTTT	CASRAGADTGELFF	TRBD2	-	14	TRBV19	TRBJ2-2
TGTGCCAGCAGCTTTGACAGGGGGAGCACAGATACGCAGTATTTT	CASSFDRGSTDTQYF	TRBD1	-	15	TRBV5-4	TRBJ2-3
TGTGCCAGTAGTTCCGGGTTCTATGGCTACACCTTC	CASSSGFYGYTF	-	-	12	TRBV19	TRBJ1-2
TGTGCCAGCATTTGGACAGACAATCAGCCCCAGCATTTT	CASIWTDNQPQHF	-	-	13	TRBV6-4	TRBJ1-5
TGTGCCAGTAGTCACCGGGACAGGGGTTACGAGCAGTACTTC	CASSHRDRGYEQYF	TRBD1	few	14	TRBV19	TRBJ2-7
TGTGCCAGCAGCGCTAATACAGGGTCCAATCAGCCCCAGCATTTT	CASSANTGSNQPQHF	-	-	15	TRBV7-9	TRBJ1-5
TGTGCCAGCAGCCAAGAACAACTAACCTACGAGCAGTACTTC	CASSQEQLTYEQYF	-	-	14	TRBV4-2	TRBJ2-7
TGTGCCATCAGTGAGTCAAGTTGGCTGGTCTACGAGCAGTACTTC	CAISESSWLVYEQYF	-	-	15	TRBV10-3	TRBJ2-7
TGTGCCAGCAGTGAGTCGACAGGTTACATTGCTGGAAAACTGTTTTTT	CASSESTGYIAGKLFF	-	-	16	TRBV27	TRBJ1-4
TGTGCCAGCAGCTTGGACAGGGAGAGCGCTGAAGCTTTCTTT	CASSLDRESAEAFF	TRBD1	-	14	TRBV7-8	TRBJ1-1
TGTGCCAGCAGCTCCAGCGGGAGTCTCAACGAGCAGTACTTC	CASSSSGSLNEQYF	TRBD2	-	14	TRBV7-8	TRBJ2-7
TGTGCCAGCGCCCTAAATTCACCCCTCCACTTT	CASALNSPLHF	-	-	11	TRBV27	TRBJ1-6
TGTGCCAGCACCAGGACAGGGTTTAATGAAAAACTGTTTTTT	CASTRTGFNEKLFF	TRBD1	-	14	TRBV7-9	TRBJ1-4
TGTGCCAGCACCTCCGGGGGACTTGCGAACACCGGGGAGCTGTTTTTT	CASTSGGLANTGELFF	-	once	16	TRBV7-3	TRBJ2-2
TGCGCCAGCAGCGAGCCAGGGGGGACTGAAGCTTTCTTT	CASSEPGGTEAFF	TRBD1	-	13	TRBV5-1	TRBJ1-1
TGTGCCAGCAGCTTGTACAGCAACAATGAGCAGTTCTTC	CASSLYSNNEQFF	-	-	13	TRBV5-5	TRBJ2-1
TGTGCCAGCAGTTACGGCGGGCCCACTGAAGCTTTCTTT	CASSYGGPTEAFF	-	few	13	TRBV6-6	TRBJ1-1
TGTGCCAGCAGTGAATGGGGACAGGGGGTTAACTATGGCTACACCTTC	CASSEWGQGVNYGYTF	TRBD1	-	16	TRBV6-1	TRBJ1-2
TGCAGCGTCTTCGGGGTATCCGGGGAGCTGTTTTTT	CSVFGVSGELFF	-	-	12	TRBV29-1	TRBJ2-2
TGTGCCAGCAGCTCCCAAATGGACAGGGGGGCCAACGAGCAGTACTTC	CASSSQMDRGANEQYF	TRBD1	-	16	TRBV13	TRBJ2-7
TGTGCCATCAGTGATAAGTTGATAGCGGGGACCCAGTACTTC	CAISDKLIAGTQYF	TRBD2	-	14	TRBV10-3	TRBJ2-5
TGTGCCAGCAGCTTGGCCGCGGGGGACGAGCAGTACTTC	CASSLAAGDEQYF	TRBD2	few	13	TRBV5-6	TRBJ2-7
TGTGCCAGCAGCCAAGAAGGTGGGGCGGCTTCACCCCTCCACTTT	CASSQEGGAASPLHF	-	-	15	TRBV4-2	TRBJ1-6
TGTGCCAGCAGCCAAGGGACTAGCGCCTACGAGCAGTACTTC	CASSQGTSAYEQYF	TRBD2	once	14	TRBV4-2	TRBJ2-7
TGCGCCAGCAGCCTAGGGACAGGGGGCAATCAGCCCCAGCATTTT	CASSLGTGGNQPQHF	TRBD1	-	15	TRBV5-1	TRBJ1-5
TGTGCCAGCAGTCCCGACACCTATGGCTACACCTTC	CASSPDTYGYTF	-	-	12	TRBV28	TRBJ1-2
TGCAGCGCTCGAGCGGGGGGTCCCCAAGAGACCCAGTACTTC	CSARAGGPQETQYF	TRBD2	-	14	TRBV29-1	TRBJ2-5
TGTGCCAGTAGTAACCCAGGGATGTCGTTTGGCTACACCTTC	CASSNPGMSFGYTF	-	-	14	TRBV19	TRBJ1-2
TGTGCCAGCAGTGAAAGGGAGGTCCAGGGCACAGATACGCAGTATTTT	CASSEREVQGTDTQYF	-	-	16	TRBV6-1	TRBJ2-3
TGTGCCAGCAGGATAGACAGCCTCTATGGCTACACCTTC	CASRIDSLYGYTF	-	-	13	TRBV6-5	TRBJ1-2
TGCGCCAGCAGCTTGGCCGGGGTATCCCAGGATACGCAGTATTTT	CASSLAGVSQDTQYF	-	-	15	TRBV5-1	TRBJ2-3
TGTGCCTGGACAGTCTCTGGGGCCAACGTCCTGACTTTC	CAWTVSGANVLTF	-	-	13	TRBV30	TRBJ2-6
TGTGCCAGCAGTTTGGGAGTTTACACTGAAGCTTTCTTT	CASSLGVYTEAFF	-	-	13	TRBV12-3/TRBV12-4	TRBJ1-1